This T cell receptor (beta chain) appears in the sequencing data of a study of blood T cell repertoires in COVID-19. Study-wide background: Spain, Italy and the United States supplied samples that represented acute and convalescent COVID-19. Sample material is recorded as cDNA or gDNA derived from T cells, B-cell-depleted T cells, or PBMCs.

Methods used by the authors: The assay estimated nucleated cells by amplifying reference gene primers. Libraries were prepared by immunoSEQ multiplex PCR; TCRdb keeps only in-frame clonotypes and omits some of them. Clone size and V and J calls were adopted from that table, with D and trimming inferred from the DNA. Among 250,000 or so clones listed, roughly 87% were seen once. Germline values: CDR1 SNHLY, CDR2 FYNNEI. V was pared by 4 bases and J by 3 bases, with 6 bases of the junction left unmatched. This CDR3 has 16 residues. The source is a young man with active or convalescent COVID-19. The chain carries TRBV2 and TRBJ2-3; 11 bases align to TRBD2. The sequencing sample was made of peripheral blood. CDR3 protein: CASSVRLAGRTDTQYF. CDR3 DNA sequence: TGTGCCAGCAGTGTGAGACTAGCGGGGAGGACAGATACGCAGTATTTT.